This TCR beta chain came from a study of CD8+CD57+ T cells in acquired aplastic anemia. Study-level findings and limits: Both patients and controls carried the same twenty-nine CD8+ CDR3 sequences.

Comment on this clonotype: Its antigen is not known.

Patients chosen for sequencing had CD8+CD57+ cells that had expanded, as shown by flow cytometry. V was trimmed by 11 bases and J by 8 bases, leaving 15 bases between them. The CDR3 loop spans 12 amino acids. Profiling that covered TCR beta VDJ and CDR3 relied on genomic DNA as its template. Via MiXCR, TCRdb re-called the reads, giving one row per CDR3 protein. The sample records about 180,000 distinct CDR3 sequences, more than 45% being singletons. This sequence originates from a human donor with aplastic anemia. Sequenced: sorted CD4+, CD8+, or CD8+CD57+ T cells (not recorded which) from PBMCs. The chain links TRBV12-3 or TRBV12-4 to TRBJ2-2; tentatively, D is TRBD2 (5 bases). CDR3 in amino acids: CAFTEGAGELFF. CDR3 nucleotides: TGTGCCTTCACAGAGGGCGCGGGGGAGCTGTTTTTT.